The 17 T cell receptor beta chains below all came from one sample that was sequenced in a study of molecular identifiers for immune sequencing clone quantification. One entry per CDR3 protein, called by TCRdb with MiXCR from the PCR reads. The repertoire includes 400,000 to 600,000 distinct CDR3 sequences, less than 30% of them detected once, and approximately 0.8% sits in the top ten. The sequenced sample was naive CD8+ T cells from blood, with Jurkat cell RNA spiked in. Subset reported: FACS-sorted CD8+CD4-CCR7+CD45RA+ naive T cells. These receptors were taken from a human donor in good health. Some libraries in this study had Jurkat cell RNA spiked in.

This rearrangement joins TRBV4-2 to TRBJ2-7, with 8 bases aligning to TRBD1. Unmatched junction bases numbered 9, after V lost 4 bases and J lost 4 bases. Germline CDR1 and CDR2: LGHNA and YNFKEQ. The CDR3 is 15 residues long. The CDR3 region is CASSPRTGSRYEQYF. The CDR3 bases are TGTGCCAGCAGCCCCCGGACAGGGAGTCGGTACGAGCAGTACTTC.

The chain joins TRBV6-2 or TRBV6-3 to TRBJ2-7; D may be TRBD1 (5 bases). The CDR3 loop spans 14 amino acids. Germline assignment: CDR1 MNHEY and CDR2 SVGEGT. V dropped 11 bases and J dropped 6 bases, with 23 bases sitting between them. The CDR3 DNA follows: TGTGCCCTGGGGCCGGGTCCTTCGATCTGCGAGCAGTACTTC. Its protein is CALGPGPSICEQYF.

There are many counts of this clonotype. The chain uses TRBV6-5 and TRBJ2-3; D possibly corresponds to TRBD1 (6 bases). There are 13 residues in the CDR3. The V gene's germline CDR1 is MNHEY and CDR2 SVGAGI. V was shortened by 7 bases and J by 2 bases, with 10 bases between the two germline ends. The CDR3 DNA reads as TGTGCCAGCACCGCAGGGGACACAGATACGCAGTATTTT. Protein: CASTAGDTDTQYF.

V gene TRBV4-1 combines with J gene TRBJ2-7; D gene uncertain. The length of the CDR3 is 15 residues. The V gene's germline CDR1 is MGHRA and CDR2 YSYEKL. The germline V and J ends were trimmed by 1 base and 6 bases, with 16 bases remaining between them. Here the CDR3 DNA reads TGCGCCAGCAGCCAAGGAGGACCTATACCCGGCGAGCAGTACTTC. It yields the protein CASSQGGPIPGEQYF.

This clonotype has only one observation. One junction end disagrees with the germline gene, perhaps due to a read error. The rearrangement joins TRBV11-2 to TRBJ2-3; 12 nucleotides match TRBD2. This CDR3 is built from 18 residues. Germline CDR1 SGHAT, CDR2 FQNNGV. In DNA form, the CDR3 reads TGTGCCAGCAGCTTACTGCGTACTAGCGGGAGGCTTAGAGATACGCAGTGTTTT. Protein sequence: CASSLLRTSGRLRDTQCF.

This clonotype was found many times. The chain carries TRBV12-3 or TRBV12-4 and TRBJ1-1; 8 bases fit TRBD1. The CDR3 covers 14 residues. J lost 1 base, V lost 6 bases, and 4 bases had no gene match. The CDR3: CASSIGQGNTEAFF. The DNA for the CDR3 is TGTGCCAGCAGCATAGGACAGGGGAACACTGAAGCTTTCTTT.

The chain couples TRBV4-2 to TRBJ1-2; D remains ambiguous. V was pared by 0 bases and J by 2 bases, with 10 bases between. This CDR3 contains 15 residues. Germline V gene lookup returns CDR1 LGHNA and CDR2 YNFKEQ. In DNA form, the CDR3 reads TGTGCCAGCAGCCAAGATCGCCACGACAACTATGGCTACACCTTC. Encoded protein: CASSQDRHDNYGYTF.

The V gene is TRBV12-3 or TRBV12-4, the J gene TRBJ2-7; D gene uncertain. The CDR3 is made up of 14 amino acids. The V and J ends lost 5 bases and 5 bases respectively, with 16 bases between them. The CDR3 sequence is CASSGYPNMDEQYF. In DNA form, the CDR3 reads TGTGCCAGCAGTGGCTACCCCAATATGGACGAGCAGTACTTC.

This clonotype has a handful of counts. This chain joins TRBV19 and TRBJ2-7; 7 bases match TRBD2. V dropped 5 bases and J dropped 5; count of bases not matched to a gene: 12. CDR3 size: 15 residues. The germline V gene encodes CDR1 LNHDA and CDR2 SQIVND (reference sequence). CDR3 loop: CASSPRPAGVHEQYF. In DNA, the CDR3 is TGTGCCAGTAGTCCACGGCCGGCGGGGGTCCACGAGCAGTACTTC.

CDR3 residues: CAISEAEQRLDEQFF. The DNA of the CDR3 is TGTGCCATCAGTGAGGCTGAACAGAGACTGGATGAGCAGTTCTTC. The chain has TRBV10-3 and TRBJ2-1; D remains unclear. Germline values: CDR1 ENHRY, CDR2 SYGVKD. Trimming removed 2 bases from V and 8 bases from J, with 16 bases in between. CDR3 length: 15 amino acids.

A word on this clonotype: A much larger clone is a single base away; this may be a read error. The chain has TRBV20-1 and TRBJ1-1; D may be TRBD1 (6 bases). CDR1 and CDR2 from the germline V gene are DFQATT and SNEGSKA (reference sequence). The CDR3 covers 13 residues. The CDR3 spells CGARDRSNTEAFF. Written as DNA, the CDR3 is TGCGGTGCTCGTGACAGGAGCAACACTGAAGCTTTCTTT.

The chain is built from TRBV27 and TRBJ2-7, with 9 bases that match TRBD1. V shed 5 bases and J 4 bases; nucleotides not matched to a gene: 6. This CDR3 is built from 14 residues. From germline, CDR1 is MNHEY and CDR2 SMNVEV (reference sequence). The CDR3: CASSVRDRVYEQYF. In nucleotides, the CDR3 is TGTGCCAGCAGTGTCCGGGACAGGGTTTACGAGCAGTACTTC.

At least ten counts were recorded for this clonotype. The chain carries TRBV6-1 and TRBJ1-5, with D hard to call. V was pared by 4 bases and J by 0 bases, with 10 bases between. The CDR3 is made up of 15 amino acids. The germline CDR1 and CDR2 sequences are MNHNS and SASEGT. In nucleotides, the CDR3 is TGTGCCAGCAGTGTGTCACAAGTTAGCAATCAGCCCCAGCATTTT. Translated: CASSVSQVSNQPQHF.

The chain carries TRBV6-1 and TRBJ2-1; 7 bases match TRBD1. Per germline, CDR1 MNHNS and CDR2 SASEGT. Trimming took 6 bases from V and 5 from J; bases not matched to a gene: 13. The CDR3 loop spans 16 amino acids. The CDR3 spells CASSPTGIDIDNEQFF. CDR3 in DNA: TGTGCCAGCAGCCCGACAGGGATAGATATAGACAATGAGCAGTTCTTC.

The rearrangement links TRBV6-5 to TRBJ1-1, with D unclear. V lost 0 bases to trimming and J lost 4 bases, with 9 bases between them. This CDR3 is 14 amino acids long. Germline V gives CDR1 MNHEY, CDR2 SVGAGI. DNA of the CDR3: TGTGCCAGCAGTTACTCAGGGAGCCGCACTGAAGCTTTCTTT. This translates into CASSYSGSRTEAFF.

As regards this clonotype: Germline is not matched at one junction end, which may reflect a read error. The rearrangement uses TRBV13 and TRBJ1-2, with D tentatively TRBD1 (6 bases). The CDR3 is made up of 13 amino acids. Germline V gene data show CDR1 as PRHDT and CDR2 as FYEKMQ (reference sequence). CDR3 region: CTSRGRANYGYTF. The CDR3 DNA sequence: TGTACCAGCAGGGGCAGGGCGAACTATGGCTACACCTTC.

This clonotype has at least ten counts. This sequence joins TRBV29-1 and TRBJ2-2, with TRBD1 as a possible D gene (6 bases). Deletions cut 5 bases from V and 3 bases from J, with 10 bases between. Germline assignment: CDR1 SQVTM and CDR2 ANQGSEA. The CDR3 is 13 residues long. CDR3 loop: CSVQGPDTGELFF. DNA of the CDR3: TGCAGCGTTCAGGGGCCGGACACCGGGGAGCTGTTTTTT.